This T cell receptor beta chain appears in the sequencing data of a study of T cell changes during pregnancy in multiple sclerosis. Repertoires were generated with immunoSEQ multiplex PCR, while TCRdb's copy carries only in-frame clones and drops some. This sample has approximately 33,000 clones, with roughly 88% found just once. The CDR3 sequence is 14 residues long. V gave up 1 base and J gave up 0 bases, with 7 bases separating them. Germline loops: CDR1 SGHRS, CDR2 YFSETQ. The source material was CD4+ T cells from peripheral blood mononuclear cells, sampled in the first trimester of pregnancy. The rearrangement uses TRBV5-1 and TRBJ1-1; D gene unclear. The source of this sequence is a female donor in good health, enrolled as a control in a pregnancy study. The CDR3 is CASSLNTLNTEAFF. The CDR3 DNA reads TGCGCCAGCAGCTTGAACACCCTGAACACTGAAGCTTTCTTT.